What follows are 26 T cell receptor beta chains derived from one specimen sequenced in a study of human T cells and chemical hapten exposure. TCRdb reprocessed the RACE reads via MiXCR and lists one record per CDR3 protein. In the table there are 250,000 or so distinct CDR3 sequences, 7.7% of which are singletons. Specified time point: pre-sensitization, week 0. As to treatment: therapeutic diphenylcyclopropenone sensitization with weekly scalp DPC. The input for sequencing was whole blood, taken in connection with sensitization to the hapten diphenylcyclopropenone (DPC). The receptor source for this set is a young man with alopecia areata. Some clones in this sample may be carry-over from other donors' samples.

This clonotype was found a few times. The chain carries TRBV7-3 and TRBJ2-3, with 7 bases aligning to TRBD1. Trimming cost V 5 bases and J 2 bases; bases outside gene matches: 7. CDR3 length: 15 residues. The germline V gene has CDR1 SGHTA and CDR2 FQGTGA. CDR3 sequence: CASSPRGRPTDTQYF. The CDR3 region has the DNA TGTGCCAGCAGCCCAAGGGGGCGCCCCACAGATACGCAGTATTTT.

This clonotype was observed a few times. The chain carries TRBV6-2 or TRBV6-3 and TRBJ2-1, with D possibly matching TRBD1 (5 bases). The CDR3 runs to 16 residues. The ends were cut back, 6 bases at V and 4 bases at J, with 19 bases in the middle. Germline CDR1 is MNHEY and CDR2 is SVGEGT. Here the CDR3 reads CASRIFRVGFYNEQFF. CDR3 coding DNA: TGTGCCAGCAGGATATTCAGGGTGGGCTTTTACAATGAGCAGTTCTTC.

This clonotype was observed a few times. This chain uses TRBV6-5 with TRBJ1-2; a weak D match, TRBD1 (6 bases). This CDR3 region has 13 residues. Germline loops: CDR1 MNHEY, CDR2 SVGAGI. Deletions cut 11 bases from V and 0 bases from J, with 13 bases between. Here the CDR3 reads CAAKGGSNYGYTF. The CDR3 DNA reads TGTGCCGCAAAGGGGGGTTCTAACTATGGCTACACCTTC.

This chain uses TRBV12-3 or TRBV12-4 with TRBJ2-1; no reliable D call. Between the trimmed V and J ends, which lost 8 bases and 3 bases, there was a span of 8 bases. The CDR3 has 12 residues. The CDR3 DNA is TGTGCCAGCGTGGGTGACTACAATGAGCAGTTCTTC. It codes for CASVGDYNEQFF.

This clonotype was seen only a few times. In nucleotides, the CDR3 is TGTGCCAGCAGTTTATTGGCCCTGAGGGAAGAGACCCAGTACTTC. Translating gives CASSLLALREETQYF. This chain links TRBV12-3 or TRBV12-4 with TRBJ2-5, with a possible D match to TRBD2 (5 bases). Trimming left V 2 bases short and J 3 bases short, with 13 bases between. The CDR3 has 15 residues.

This clonotype showed up many times. The chain uses TRBV6-5 and TRBJ2-3; 13 bases line up with TRBD2. CDR3 length: 17 residues. Looked up from germline, CDR1 is MNHEY and CDR2 is SVGAGI. Trimming at V came to 0 bases and at J to 1 base, leaving 1 base not matched to a gene. The CDR3 spells CASSYSTSGGGTDTQYF. The DNA of the CDR3 is TGTGCCAGCAGTTACTCCACTAGCGGGGGGGGCACAGATACGCAGTATTTT.

This sequence joins TRBV12-3 or TRBV12-4 and TRBJ2-7, with D maybe TRBD2 (6 bases). V lost 3 bases to trimming and J lost 4 bases, with 13 bases between them. The CDR3 runs to 14 residues. The CDR3 coding sequence is TGTGCCAGCAGTTTTTGGGACTCAGGGTACGAGCAGTACTTC. The encoded protein is CASSFWDSGYEQYF.

This clonotype has at least ten counts. The chain combines TRBV7-9 with TRBJ2-7; D is unclear. V was shortened by 5 bases and J by 2 bases, with 16 bases between the two germline ends. The germline V gene encodes CDR1 SEHNR and CDR2 FQNEAQ (reference sequence). The CDR3 length is 15 residues. Here the CDR3 reads CASSLPPTEPYEQYF. DNA for the CDR3: TGTGCCAGCAGCCTACCACCGACGGAACCCTACGAGCAGTACTTC.

This clonotype has just a few counts. CDR3 sequence reads: CASTAGAADTQYF. In nucleotides, the CDR3 is TGTGCCAGCACGGCCGGTGCCGCAGATACGCAGTATTTT. The chain joins TRBV12-3 or TRBV12-4 to TRBJ2-3; D is ambiguous. V was trimmed by 7 bases and J by 4 bases, leaving 12 bases between them. The CDR3 is 13 residues long.

Only a few counts were recorded for this clonotype. V gene TRBV29-1 combines with J gene TRBJ2-3; D remains ambiguous. V lost 0 bases and J lost 1, with 11 bases in between. Per germline, CDR1 SQVTM and CDR2 ANQGSEA. The CDR3 extends over 15 amino acids. DNA of the CDR3: TGCAGCGTTGAAGATCGCGAGACCGGCACAGATACGCAGTATTTT. Residues: CSVEDRETGTDTQYF.

The rearrangement links TRBV7-8 to TRBJ1-6, with no clear D. The CDR3 has 13 amino acids. Germline V lookup: CDR1 SGHVS, CDR2 FQNEAQ. V was trimmed by 5 bases and J by 4 bases, leaving 6 bases between them. CDR3 protein: CASSPIYNSPLHF. The DNA of the CDR3 is TGTGCCAGCAGCCCGATATATAATTCACCCCTCCACTTT.

This clonotype was picked up a small number of times. The chain has TRBV2 and TRBJ2-7; D perhaps matches TRBD1 (5 bases). Germline CDR1 is SNHLY and CDR2 is FYNNEI. This CDR3 contains 13 residues. V shed 4 bases and J shed 1 base, with 8 bases lying between them. CDR3 residues: CASSGQLSYEQYV. The CDR3 DNA reads as TGTGCCAGCAGTGGACAGCTGTCCTACGAGCAGTACGTC.

The V gene is TRBV9, the J gene TRBJ2-1; 10 bases map to TRBD2. J was trimmed by 3 bases and V by 4 bases; bases with no gene match: 7. CDR1 and CDR2 (germline): SGDLS, YYNGEE. This CDR3 has 16 amino acids. CDR3 region: CASSPNSGGFYNEQFF. The CDR3 coding sequence is TGTGCCAGCAGCCCCAATAGCGGGGGGTTCTACAATGAGCAGTTCTTC.

CDR3 bases: TGTGCCAGCAGCATCGGGAAATCTAGCACAGATACGCAGTATTTT. Translation: CASSIGKSSTDTQYF. The chain combines TRBV7-9 with TRBJ2-3, with a weak D call TRBD2 (5 bases). This CDR3 has 15 residues. Trimming removed 5 bases at V and 0 bases at J, with 12 bases between. CDR1 is SEHNR, CDR2 FQNEAQ, per germline (reference sequence).

This clonotype was counted many times. The chain combines TRBV24-1 with TRBJ1-1; D is undetermined. Germline V lookup: CDR1 KGHDR, CDR2 SFDVKD. Trimming left V 7 bases short and J 7 bases short, with 9 bases between. The CDR3 is 11 residues long. The CDR3 loop reads CATRLRSEAFF. The CDR3 DNA is TGTGCCACCAGATTACGGAGTGAAGCTTTCTTT.

This clonotype was found many times. V is TRBV6-1 and J is TRBJ2-7; D gene ambiguous. V was pared by 7 bases and J by 2 bases, with 9 bases between. The germline gives CDR1 MNHNS, CDR2 SASEGT. This CDR3 is 12 amino acids long. CDR3: CASKGGTYEQYV. Written as DNA, the CDR3 is TGTGCCAGCAAGGGCGGTACCTACGAGCAGTACGTC.

This clonotype was observed many times. The V call is TRBV10-1, the J call TRBJ1-3; unclear D gene. Germline V gene sequence: CDR1 WNHNN, CDR2 SYGVQD (reference sequence). Trimming stripped 6 bases from V and 6 bases from J, with 15 bases between. CDR3 size: 14 residues. DNA of the CDR3: TGCGCCAGCAGATCTGGACCGGAGGAAAACACCATATATTTT. As protein: CASRSGPEENTIYF.

There are a few counts of this clonotype. J is TRBJ2-5 and V is TRBV6-5, with 13 nucleotides matching TRBD2. Looked up from germline, CDR1 is MNHEY and CDR2 is SVGAGI. V was pared by 6 bases and J by 3 bases, with 7 bases of the junction left unmatched. CDR3 length: 16 amino acids. The CDR3 DNA sequence: TGTGCCAGCAGACTAGACGGGACTAGCGGGGAAGAGACCCAGTACTTC. Translating gives CASRLDGTSGEETQYF.

This clonotype was detected only a few times. The rearrangement joins TRBV7-8 to TRBJ1-5; weak D call: TRBD1 (5 bases). V was clipped by 4 bases and J by 0 bases, with 7 bases between them. The CDR3 extends over 14 amino acids. The germline V gene has CDR1 SGHVS and CDR2 FQNEAQ. The CDR3 sequence: CASSWDRSNQPQHF. CDR3 in DNA: TGTGCCAGCAGCTGGGACCGTAGCAATCAGCCCCAGCATTTT.

This clonotype has at least ten counts. The rearrangement uses TRBV28 and TRBJ2-4; D may be TRBD1 or TRBD2 (6 bases each). CDR3 length: 16 amino acids. The V gene lost 5 bases and the J gene lost 0 bases, with 14 bases spanning the gap. The germline V gene encodes CDR1 MDHEN and CDR2 SYDVKM. The CDR3 here is CASSTAGHPAKNIQYF. The CDR3 nucleotides are TGTGCCAGCAGTACTGCGGGACACCCAGCCAAAAACATTCAGTACTTC.

This clonotype was detected many times. V and J are TRBV7-2 and TRBJ1-1; 9 bases align to TRBD1. Germline V gene lookup returns CDR1 SGHTA and CDR2 FQGNSA. Trimming cost V 2 bases and J 6 bases; bases outside gene matches: 7. CDR3 length: 15 amino acids. CDR3 loop: CASSLSGTGFAEAFF. The DNA for the CDR3 is TGTGCCAGCAGCTTATCCGGGACAGGGTTCGCTGAAGCTTTCTTT.

Ten or more counts support this clonotype. This chain links TRBV28 with TRBJ1-1; no clear D. Germline loops: CDR1 MDHEN, CDR2 SYDVKM. The CDR3 has 15 amino acids. V shed 2 bases and J shed 1 base, with 11 bases lying between them. CDR3 sequence (DNA): TGTGCCAGCAGTTTACTCGGTCGGAGGAACACTGAAGCTTTCTTT. The encoded protein is CASSLLGRRNTEAFF.

This clonotype was counted many times. The J gene is TRBJ1-1, the V gene TRBV6-2 or TRBV6-3; no definite D call. V was pared by 0 bases and J by 1 base, with 12 bases between. Germline V CDR1 and CDR2: MNHEY, SVGEGT. The CDR3 is 16 amino acids. The CDR3 protein is CASSYSKEKGNTEAFF. CDR3 bases: TGTGCCAGCAGTTACTCGAAGGAGAAGGGGAACACTGAAGCTTTCTTT.

This chain uses TRBV2 with TRBJ1-1; 7 nucleotides line up with TRBD1. Germline CDR1 and CDR2: SNHLY and FYNNEI. The CDR3 is made up of 15 amino acids. Unmatched junction bases numbered 8, after V lost 6 bases and J lost 1 base. CDR3 in amino acids: CASRTRQGGNTEAFF. CDR3 nucleotides: TGTGCCAGCAGGACACGACAGGGCGGGAACACTGAAGCTTTCTTT.

In this sample, this clonotype turned up many times. CDR3 residues: CASSQDTAYGYTF. The CDR3, as DNA: TGTGCCAGCAGCCAAGATACAGCCTATGGCTACACCTTC. The chain combines TRBV3-1 with TRBJ1-2; the D is unclear. This CDR3 contains 13 residues. Germline loops: CDR1 LGHDT, CDR2 YNNKEL (reference sequence). The germline V and J ends were trimmed by 0 bases and 4 bases, with 6 bases remaining between them.

The chain recombines TRBV18 with TRBJ1-5; D not resolved. The ends were cut back, 3 bases at V and 7 bases at J, with 13 bases in the middle. Germline V gene sequence: CDR1 KGHSH, CDR2 LQKENI. The CDR3 loop spans 14 amino acids. The CDR3 reads CASSPGGRGQPQHF. CDR3 bases: TGTGCCAGCTCACCTGGCGGGCGCGGGCAGCCCCAGCATTTT.